This entry describes one T cell receptor (beta chain). The antigen is unknown. The data were produced by immunoSEQ multiplex PCR, yet TCRdb's version contains in-frame clones alone and is incomplete. There are 52,000 or so clones in the sample; around 83% occur only once, and roughly a fifth lies in the top ten. These data belong to a study of T cell responses to AZD1222 COVID-19 vaccine. The study, taken as a whole, reports: After two AZD1222 doses, spike-specific TCR breadth and depth rose versus day 0.

Trimming stripped 7 bases from V and 5 bases from J, with 23 bases between. This CDR3 has 17 residues. Looked up from germline, CDR1 is SEHNR and CDR2 is FQNEAQ (reference sequence). The receptor was isolated from an adult in good health. The V gene is TRBV7-9, the J gene TRBJ2-2, with D possibly called TRBD1 or TRBD2 (5 bases each). The sample in question was peripheral blood, obtained on day 0 of MenACWY control vaccination. The DNA for the CDR3 is TGTGCCAGCAAAGAAGGGGCGTTTACGGGGACGACCGGGGAGCTGTTTTTT. It encodes CASKEGAFTGTTGELFF.